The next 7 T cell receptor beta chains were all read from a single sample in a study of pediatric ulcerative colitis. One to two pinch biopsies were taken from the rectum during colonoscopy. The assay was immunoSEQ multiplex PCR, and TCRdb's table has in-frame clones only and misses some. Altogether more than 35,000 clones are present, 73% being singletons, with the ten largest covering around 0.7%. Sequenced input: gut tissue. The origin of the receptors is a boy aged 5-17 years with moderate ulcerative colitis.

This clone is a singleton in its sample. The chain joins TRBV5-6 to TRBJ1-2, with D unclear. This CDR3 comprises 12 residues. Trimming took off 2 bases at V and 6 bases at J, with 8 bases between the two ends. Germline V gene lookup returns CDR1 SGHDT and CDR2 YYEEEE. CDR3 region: CASSFSSNGYTF. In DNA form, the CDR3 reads TGTGCCAGCAGCTTTAGTTCCAATGGCTACACCTTC.

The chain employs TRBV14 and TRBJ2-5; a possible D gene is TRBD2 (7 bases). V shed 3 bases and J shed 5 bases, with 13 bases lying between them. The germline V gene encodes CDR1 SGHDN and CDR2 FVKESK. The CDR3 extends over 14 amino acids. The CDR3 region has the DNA TGTGCCAGCAGCCATTCAGGGGAGGGGGAGACCCAGTACTTC. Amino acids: CASSHSGEGETQYF.

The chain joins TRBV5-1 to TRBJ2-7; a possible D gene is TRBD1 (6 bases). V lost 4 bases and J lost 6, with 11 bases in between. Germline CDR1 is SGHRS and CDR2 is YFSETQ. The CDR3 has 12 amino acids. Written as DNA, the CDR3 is TGCGCCAGCAGCGTACAGGGTGGCGAGCAGTACTTC. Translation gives CASSVQGGEQYF.

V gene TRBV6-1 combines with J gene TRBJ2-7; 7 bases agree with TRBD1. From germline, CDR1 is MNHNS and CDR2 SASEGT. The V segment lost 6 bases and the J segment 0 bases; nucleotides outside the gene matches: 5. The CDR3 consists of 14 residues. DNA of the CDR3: TGTGCCAGCAGAACGGACAGGACCTCCTACGAGCAGTACTTC. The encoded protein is CASRTDRTSYEQYF.

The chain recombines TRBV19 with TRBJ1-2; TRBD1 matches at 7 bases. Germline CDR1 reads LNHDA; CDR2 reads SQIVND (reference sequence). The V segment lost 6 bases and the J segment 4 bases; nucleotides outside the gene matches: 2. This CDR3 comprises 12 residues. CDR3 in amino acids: CASRTGFYGYTF. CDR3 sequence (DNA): TGTGCCAGTAGGACAGGGTTCTATGGCTACACCTTC. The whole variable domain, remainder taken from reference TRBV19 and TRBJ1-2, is DGGITQSPKYLFRKEGQNVTLSCEQNLNHDAMYWYRQDPGQGLRLIYYSQIVNDFQKGDIAEGYSVSREKKESFPLTVTSAQKNPTAFYLCASRTGFYGYTFGSGTRLTVV.

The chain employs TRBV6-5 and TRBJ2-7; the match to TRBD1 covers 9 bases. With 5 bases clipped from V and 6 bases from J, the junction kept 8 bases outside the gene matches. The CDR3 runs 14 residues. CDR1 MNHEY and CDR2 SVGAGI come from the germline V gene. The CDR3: CASSRGTGSGEQYF. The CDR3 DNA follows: TGTGCCAGCAGTAGGGGGACAGGGTCGGGCGAGCAGTACTTC.

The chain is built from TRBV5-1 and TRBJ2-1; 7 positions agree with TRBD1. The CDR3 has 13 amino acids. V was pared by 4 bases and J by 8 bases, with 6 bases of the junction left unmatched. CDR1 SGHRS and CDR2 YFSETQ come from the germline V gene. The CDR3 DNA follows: TGCGCCAGCAGCGTGGGACAGTGGGATGAGCAGTTCTTC. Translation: CASSVGQWDEQFF.